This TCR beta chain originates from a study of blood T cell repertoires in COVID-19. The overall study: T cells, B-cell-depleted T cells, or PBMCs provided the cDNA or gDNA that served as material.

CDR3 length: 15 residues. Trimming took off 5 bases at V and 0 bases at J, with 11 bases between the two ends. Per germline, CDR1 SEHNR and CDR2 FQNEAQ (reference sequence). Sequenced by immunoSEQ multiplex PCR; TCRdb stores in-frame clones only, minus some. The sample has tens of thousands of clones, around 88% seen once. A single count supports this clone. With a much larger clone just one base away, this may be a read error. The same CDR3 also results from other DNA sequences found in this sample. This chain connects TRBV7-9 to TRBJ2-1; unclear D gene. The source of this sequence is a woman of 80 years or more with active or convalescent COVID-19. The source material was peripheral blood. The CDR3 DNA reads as TGTGCCAGCAGCCCACGAGGCAGCTCCTACAATGAGCAGTTCTTC. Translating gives CASSPRGSSYNEQFF. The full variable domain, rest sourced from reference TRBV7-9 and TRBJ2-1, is DTGVSQNPRHKITKRGQNVTFRCDPISEHNRLYWYRQTLGQGPEFLTYFQNEAQLEKSRLLSDRFSAERPKGSFSTLEIQRTEQGDSAMYLCASSPRGSSYNEQFFGPGTRLTVL.